The next 9 T cell receptor beta chains were all read from a single sample in a study of Ad26.COV2.S vaccination and SARS-CoV-2 variants. Treatment given: 19 received Ad26.COV2.S at low or high dose, single or two shots; 5 received placebo; per-sample allocation not given. The study sampled participants on day 63 after the first vaccine or placebo injection. Method: immunoSEQ multiplex PCR; TCRdb's copy keeps in-frame clones and lacks some. Of some 640,000 clones listed, around 90% are singletons. The sequencing used peripheral blood, collected in a trial of Ad26.COV2.S vaccine versus placebo. These receptors were taken from a person aged 18 to 59 who received the Ad26.COV2.S COVID-19 vaccine or a placebo.

This chain links TRBV6-5 with TRBJ2-3; TRBD1 is a possible D gene (6 bases). CDR1 MNHEY and CDR2 SVGAGI come from the germline V gene. There are 13 residues in the CDR3. The ends were cut back, 2 bases at V and 8 bases at J, with 11 bases in the middle. The CDR3 DNA follows: TGTGCCAGCAGTTACAACCTAGGGGGTACGCAGTATTTT. Amino acids: CASSYNLGGTQYF.

Regarding this clone: Other DNA sequences in the same sample also yield this CDR3. This chain connects TRBV27 to TRBJ1-2, with no clear D. This CDR3 is built from 12 residues. Deletions cut 5 bases from V and 2 bases from J, with 6 bases between. Germline lookup yields CDR1 MNHEY and CDR2 SMNVEV (reference sequence). This CDR3 reads CASSPGNYGYTF. Written as DNA, the CDR3 is TGTGCCAGCAGTCCCGGGAACTATGGCTACACCTTC.

The chain joins TRBV19 to TRBJ2-4; 9 bases align to TRBD1. The trim removed 4 bases at V and 8 bases at J, leaving 6 bases unmatched. There are 14 residues in the CDR3. Looked up from germline, CDR1 is LNHDA and CDR2 is SQIVND (reference sequence). The CDR3 reads CASSREQGAHIQYF. In nucleotides, the CDR3 is TGTGCCAGTAGTAGGGAACAGGGGGCACACATTCAGTACTTC.

The chain couples TRBV2 to TRBJ2-2, with D possibly matching TRBD2 (6 bases). The CDR3 totals 15 residues. Looked up from germline, CDR1 is SNHLY and CDR2 is FYNNEI. V gave up 4 bases and J gave up 7 bases, with 16 bases separating them. CDR3 nucleotide sequence: TGTGCCAGCAGTGGGGGGAGGACCCGTATCGGGGAGCTGTTTTTT. Its protein product is CASSGGRTRIGELFF.

The chain recombines TRBV19 with TRBJ1-5; 7 bases fit TRBD1. V lost 4 bases, J lost 4 bases, and 7 bases stayed unmatched. The CDR3 consists of 15 residues. The germline V gene encodes CDR1 LNHDA and CDR2 SQIVND (reference sequence). The CDR3 DNA sequence: TGTGCCAGTAGTACCCGACAGGGTCGGAATCAGCCCCAGCATTTT. This gives the protein CASSTRQGRNQPQHF.

A word on this clone: The sample contains more than one DNA sequence encoding this CDR3. The rearrangement uses TRBV9 and TRBJ2-3; 11 bases are shared with TRBD2. Germline V gives CDR1 SGDLS, CDR2 YYNGEE. The CDR3 runs 16 residues. V trimming: 0 bases; J trimming: 0 bases; junction bases outside the gene matches: 0. The CDR3 region is CASSVGTSGSTDTQYF. In DNA form, the CDR3 reads TGTGCCAGCAGCGTAGGGACTAGCGGGAGCACAGATACGCAGTATTTT.

This clone was picked up a small number of times. V is TRBV5-5 and J is TRBJ1-1; possibly TRBD1 for D (5 bases). The CDR3 runs 15 residues. V lost 4 bases and J lost 1, with 14 bases in between. Germline V gives CDR1 SGHKS, CDR2 YYEKEE (reference sequence). The CDR3 region has the DNA TGTGCCAGCAGCACCCCGGGACGGAGGAACACTGAAGCTTTCTTT. This sequence encodes CASSTPGRRNTEAFF.

The J gene is TRBJ2-2, the V gene TRBV2; D is unclear. This CDR3 is built from 15 residues. In germline, CDR1 is SNHLY, CDR2 FYNNEI. Trimming took 2 bases from V and 1 from J, leaving 8 bases between them. The DNA for the CDR3 is TGTGCCAGCAGTGAAAAGGTGCGGAACACCGGGGAGCTGTTTTTT. Its protein is CASSEKVRNTGELFF.

On this clone itself: Germline is not matched at one junction end, which may reflect a read error. This sequence joins TRBV5-1 and TRBJ1-5; D is uncertain. The CDR3 spans 14 residues. Germline CDR1 SGHRS, CDR2 YFSETQ. The CDR3 spells CASSLEGSHQPQHF. CDR3 sequence (DNA): TGCGCCAGCAGCTTAGAGGGTAGCCATCAGCCCCAGCATTTT.